This TCR beta chain was identified in a study of T-cell memory formation after mild COVID-19. From the 5' RACE reads, TCRdb called clonotypes with MiXCR, one entry per CDR3 protein. The table has roughly 620,000 distinct CDR3 sequences, around 17% seen once. Per germline, CDR1 DFQATT and CDR2 SNEGSKA (reference sequence). With 2 bases clipped from V and 4 bases from J, the junction kept 5 bases outside the gene matches. The CDR3 is 13 amino acids. J is TRBJ2-7 and V is TRBV20-1; TRBD1 aligns across 7 bases. The clonotype was recovered from an adult woman who had mild COVID-19 (a few samples of this study predate the infection). Cell type and time point are not known. The source material was PBMCs or a T cell subset sorted from them (not recorded which). In DNA, the CDR3 is TGCAGTGCTAGAAGACAGGGACGGTACGAGCAGTACTTC. This gives the protein CSARRQGRYEQYF.